Presented here are 13 T cell receptor beta chains from one specimen sequenced in a study of breast tumors, draining lymph nodes, adjacent tissues. In TCRdb, the multiplex PCR reads were re-called with MiXCR into one record per CDR3 protein. The sample carries 33,000 or so distinct CDR3 sequences, approximately 57% recorded once. The specimen was breast tumor tissue. The receptors come from a female donor with breast cancer. Some clones in this sample may be carry-over from other donors' samples.

The chain employs TRBV20-1 and TRBJ2-5, with no clear D. Germline-derived CDR1 and CDR2 are DFQATT and SNEGSKA (reference sequence). The CDR3 runs 11 residues. The V end was cut by 3 bases, the J end by 4 bases, with 6 bases between. CDR3 coding DNA: TGCAGTGCTAGGCGTACAGAGACCCAGTACTTC. This translates into CSARRTETQYF.

This chain links TRBV10-2 with TRBJ2-5; possibly TRBD1 for D (6 bases). Germline CDR1 is WSHSY and CDR2 is SAAADI. V was shortened by 4 bases and J by 1 base, with 13 bases between the two germline ends. The CDR3 covers 15 residues. CDR3 loop: CASSGPGQIQETQYF. CDR3 DNA sequence: TGCGCCAGCAGTGGACCAGGACAGATCCAAGAGACCCAGTACTTC.

The chain carries TRBV2 and TRBJ2-7, with 7 positions matching TRBD1. The CDR3 spans 13 residues. CDR1 is SNHLY, CDR2 FYNNEI, per germline. V lost 6 bases and J lost 3; bases outside the gene matches: 5. For the CDR3, the DNA is TGTGCCAGCAGCCGGGACAGTTACTACGAGCAGTACTTC. Translation: CASSRDSYYEQYF. Drawing the rest from reference TRBV2 and TRBJ2-7, the complete variable domain is EPEVTQTPSHQVTQMGQEVILRCVPISNHLYFYWYRQILGQKVEFLVSFYNNEISEKSEIFDDQFSVERPDGSNFTLKIRSTKLEDSAMYFCASSRDSYYEQYFGPGTRLTVT.

J is TRBJ2-1 and V is TRBV29-1; 14 positions agree with TRBD2. CDR3 length: 14 residues. The germline V gene has CDR1 SQVTM and CDR2 ANQGSEA. The V and J ends lost 8 bases and 6 bases, in that order; junction bases with no gene match: 6. Here the CDR3 DNA reads TGCAGCAGTTGGACTAGCGGGAGGCTCAATGAGCAGTTCTTC. Its protein product is CSSWTSGRLNEQFF.

The chain joins TRBV7-9 to TRBJ1-6; D not resolved. V was pared by 5 bases and J by 16 bases, with 18 bases between. This CDR3 contains 13 residues. Germline V lookup: CDR1 SEHNR, CDR2 FQNEAQ (reference sequence). The DNA for the CDR3 is TGTGCCAGCAGCCCCACCGTAGAGACCCCACTCCACTTT. Translating it yields CASSPTVETPLHF.

CDR3 DNA: TGTGCCAGCCCCAGGGATACATGGCGGGAGAGCACGACTACATTCACAGATACGCAGTATTTT. This sequence encodes CASPRDTWRESTTTFTDTQYF. The chain links TRBV25-1 to TRBJ2-3, with TRBD2 matching 7 bases. Germline-derived CDR1 and CDR2 are MGHDK and SYGVNS. Trimming took 8 bases from V and 2 from J; bases not matched to a gene: 28. CDR3 size: 21 residues.

This chain uses TRBV19 with TRBJ1-2; D is undetermined. V was clipped by 4 bases and J by 0 bases, with 6 bases between them. This CDR3 is 13 amino acids long. CDR1 LNHDA and CDR2 SQIVND come from the germline V gene (reference sequence). The CDR3 loop is CASSTKTNYGYTF. CDR3 nucleotides: TGTGCCAGTAGTACCAAGACTAACTATGGCTACACCTTC.

The rearrangement uses TRBV5-1 and TRBJ2-3; a possible D gene is TRBD1 (5 bases). The CDR3 spans 15 residues. V lost 2 bases, J lost 2 bases, and 12 bases lay in between. Germline loops: CDR1 SGHRS, CDR2 YFSETQ. This CDR3 reads CASSLEGAVTDTQYF. The CDR3, as DNA: TGCGCCAGCAGCTTAGAAGGGGCGGTCACAGATACGCAGTATTTT.

There are many counts of this clonotype. The chain carries TRBV12-3 or TRBV12-4 and TRBJ2-1; TRBD2 matches at 11 bases. The CDR3 length is 17 residues. V lost 2 bases to trimming and J lost 10 bases; unmatched junction nucleotides: 13. CDR3 loop: CASSLTSLAGGSSEQFF. In nucleotides, the CDR3 is TGTGCCAGCAGTTTAACGTCCTTAGCGGGAGGGTCTTCCGAGCAGTTCTTC.

This clonotype was seen at least ten times. The rearrangement joins TRBV19 to TRBJ1-5; 9 nucleotides line up with TRBD1. Looked up from germline, CDR1 is LNHDA and CDR2 is SQIVND (reference sequence). The V segment lost 8 bases and the J segment 3 bases; nucleotides outside the gene matches: 11. This CDR3 has 16 amino acids. CDR3 coding DNA: TGTGCCAGTGGGGTTCTTGGGACAGGGCACAATCAGCCCCAGCATTTT. Amino acids: CASGVLGTGHNQPQHF.

In regard to this clonotype: An end of the junction does not agree with germline; a read error may underlie this. The gene calls are TRBV2 and TRBJ1-5; TRBD1 matches at 7 bases. Germline V CDR1 and CDR2: SNHLY, FYNNEI. The CDR3 loop spans 14 amino acids. The CDR3 sequence is CVSRNRGGNQPQHF. The CDR3 DNA reads TGTGTCAGCAGGAACAGGGGCGGCAATCAGCCCCAGCATTTT.

The chain uses TRBV20-1 and TRBJ2-7, with 15 bases lining up with TRBD2. CDR1 is DFQATT, CDR2 SNEGSKA, per germline (reference sequence). The CDR3 runs 15 residues. J was trimmed by 2 bases and V by 4 bases; bases with no gene match: 3. As DNA, the CDR3 is TGCAGTGCTATGTGGACTAGCGGGAGGGCCTACGAGCAGTACTTC. It codes for CSAMWTSGRAYEQYF.

This clonotype was detected only once. This chain uses TRBV5-5 with TRBJ2-3; possibly TRBD1 for D (5 bases). The germline V and J ends were trimmed by 2 bases and 2 bases, with 9 bases remaining between them. The V gene's germline CDR1 is SGHKS and CDR2 YYEKEE (reference sequence). The CDR3 spans 14 residues. Here the CDR3 DNA reads TGTGCCAGCAGCTTTGAAGGGGCCACAGATACGCAGTATTTT. Its translation: CASSFEGATDTQYF. Full variable domain (remainder filled in from reference TRBV5-5 and TRBJ2-3): DAGVTQSPTHLIKTRGQQVTLRCSPISGHKSVSWYQQVLGQGPQFIFQYYEKEERGRGNFPDRFSARQFPNYSSELNVNALLLGDSALYLCASSFEGATDTQYFGPGTRLTVL.